This T cell receptor (beta chain) was sequenced during a study of control samples from healthy donors and cancer patients. Losses at the gene ends were 6 bases for V and 0 bases for J; bases not matched to a gene: 2. Germline assignment: CDR1 SGHRS and CDR2 YFSETQ. This CDR3 contains 13 residues. Some clones are missing from TCRdb's copy, which holds only in-frame ones; the method was immunoSEQ multiplex PCR. The sample carries approximately 82,000 clones, roughly 93% recorded once. The sequence was obtained from a woman aged 18-29 years in good health. The chain carries TRBV5-1 and TRBJ1-1; 7 bases are shared with TRBD1. Sequences were obtained from blood. The CDR3 protein is CASKQGMNTEAFF. For the CDR3, the DNA is TGCGCCAGCAAACAGGGGATGAACACTGAAGCTTTCTTT.